This is a list of T cell receptor beta chains from one sample in a study of blood T cell repertoires in COVID-19. Measured with immunoSEQ multiplex PCR; TCRdb has only the in-frame clones, and not every one. There are some 130,000 clones in the sample; about 78% occur only once, and 11% lies in the top ten. Sequenced: peripheral blood. The source is a man aged 55 to 70 who had recovered from COVID-19. Both conserved end residues are part of each CDR3. The order of the fields is D gene, clone size, J gene, V gene, CDR3 DNA, CDR3 protein. The D gene is left open where the match is weak. Not every row has a clone size; where given, it reads once, few, many or a size class.

TRBD2 | NA | TRBJ2-1 | TRBV4-3 | TGCGCCAGCAGCCAAGATTGGACTAGCCGCCAGGAGTTCTTC | CASSQDWTSRQEFF
NA | NA | TRBJ1-2 | TRBV9 | TGTGCCAGCAGCCAAACAGGGTCTCATGGCTACACCTTC | CASSQTGSHGYTF
NA | NA | TRBJ2-2 | TRBV5-1 | TGCGCCAGCAGGGGAGGACACGCGAACACCGGGGAGCTGTTTTTT | CASRGGHANTGELFF
TRBD1 | many | TRBJ1-2 | TRBV2 | TGTGCCAGCAGGTCAGGGGGTGGCTATGGCTACACCTTC | CASRSGGGYGYTF
TRBD1 | NA | TRBJ1-5 | TRBV3-1/TRBV3-2 | TGTGCCAGCAGCCGCCTGGGACAGGGAAATTATAGCAATCAGCCCCAGCATTTT | CASSRLGQGNYSNQPQHF
NA | NA | TRBJ2-1 | TRBV5-4 | TGTGCCAGCAGCTTGGCCCGCGCGGCCTTCTTTTCCTACAATGAGCAGTTCTTC | CASSLARAAFFSYNEQFF
TRBD1 | NA | TRBJ2-3 | TRBV5-1 | TGCGCCAGCAGCTTGGCCGGGACAGGGCCCACAGATACGCAGTATTTT | CASSLAGTGPTDTQYF
NA | NA | TRBJ1-4 | TRBV6-5 | TGTGCCAGCAGCCGGACAGTAAATGAAAAACTGTTTTTT | CASSRTVNEKLFF
NA | NA | TRBJ2-5 | TRBV7-3 | TGTGCCAGCAGCTTAAATGGAGTAGGAGAGACCCAGTACTTC | CASSLNGVGETQYF
NA | NA | TRBJ2-7 | TRBV3-1/TRBV3-2 | TGTGCCAGCAGCCAGATCCCGGTTGGACTGAACGAGCAGTACTTC | CASSQIPVGLNEQYF
NA | NA | TRBJ2-3 | TRBV19 | TGTGCCACCTCATCGGGGGATACGCAGTATTTT | CATSSGDTQYF
NA | few | TRBJ1-6 | TRBV9 | TGTGCCAGCAGTGCAAGCCCAGGCGATTCACCCCTCCACTTT | CASSASPGDSPLHF
NA | once | TRBJ2-6 | TRBV5-5 | TGTGCCAGCAGCTTGGTCAGCTCTGGGGCCAACGTCCTGACTTTC | CASSLVSSGANVLTF